Below are 20 T cell receptor beta chains sequenced from a single sample in a study of shared clonotypes between healthy human individuals. In the naive CD8 group, cells lacked CD45RO and were positively selected for CCR7, so terminally differentiated effector memory CD45RA+ cells were left out. The table came from immunoSEQ multiplex PCR; TCRdb's copy has only in-frame clones and leaves some out. The repertoire consists of approximately 590,000 clones, with about 95% occurring once and the leading ten covering around 0.097%. Sequenced material: naive CD8+ T cells sorted from blood. The receptor set was obtained from a woman aged 30 to 39 in good health.

Of note for this clone: The same CDR3 also results from other DNA sequences found in this sample. This sequence joins TRBV28 and TRBJ2-6, with 7 bases lining up with TRBD2. This CDR3 spans 16 amino acids. The V and J ends lost 2 bases and 4 bases, in that order; junction bases with no gene match: 5. From germline, CDR1 is MDHEN and CDR2 SYDVKM. The CDR3 here is CASSLRGSSGANVLTF. In DNA form, the CDR3 reads TGTGCCAGCAGTTTACGCGGGAGTTCAGGGGCCAACGTCCTGACTTTC.

This rearrangement joins TRBV2 to TRBJ2-7; TRBD2 matches at 12 bases. In germline, CDR1 is SNHLY, CDR2 FYNNEI. Losses at the gene ends were 8 bases for V and 6 bases for J; bases not matched to a gene: 8. The CDR3 spans 14 residues. CDR3 residues: CASYGTSGWGEQYF. CDR3 DNA sequence: TGTGCCAGCTACGGGACTAGCGGGTGGGGCGAGCAGTACTTC. Combining the CDR3 with reference TRBV2 and TRBJ2-7 gives the whole variable domain EPEVTQTPSHQVTQMGQEVILRCVPISNHLYFYWYRQILGQKVEFLVSFYNNEISEKSEIFDDQFSVERPDGSNFTLKIRSTKLEDSAMYFCASYGTSGWGEQYFGPGTRLTVT.

The chain has TRBV13 and TRBJ2-7; D is uncertain. Trimming cost V 0 bases and J 1 base, with 10 bases left between them. CDR1 is PRHDT and CDR2 is FYEKMQ in the germline V gene (reference sequence). This CDR3 has 15 amino acids. CDR3 protein: CASSLGGYRSYEQYF. The CDR3 DNA follows: TGTGCCAGCAGCTTAGGGGGTTATCGGTCCTACGAGCAGTACTTC.

The chain employs TRBV7-6 and TRBJ2-1, with D possibly called TRBD1 or TRBD2 (6 bases each). The CDR3 is made up of 18 amino acids. Trimming removed 5 bases from V and 0 bases from J, with 20 bases in between. CDR1 is SGHVS and CDR2 is FNYEAQ in the germline V gene. CDR3 sequence: CASSVDGRQDISYNEQFF. The CDR3 DNA is TGTGCCAGCAGCGTAGACGGGAGACAGGATATCTCCTACAATGAGCAGTTCTTC.

The gene calls are TRBV27 and TRBJ2-7; D unresolved. Germline CDR1 reads MNHEY; CDR2 reads SMNVEV (reference sequence). The CDR3 has 13 amino acids. V lost 1 base to trimming and J lost 5 bases, with 9 bases between them. CDR3 residues: CASSLFITHEQYF. In DNA, the CDR3 is TGTGCCAGCAGTTTATTCATAACACACGAGCAGTACTTC.

The chain carries TRBV7-9 and TRBJ2-3, with TRBD2 matching over 7 bases. Per germline, CDR1 SEHNR and CDR2 FQNEAQ (reference sequence). The CDR3 has 16 residues. V shed 5 bases, J shed 3 bases, and the junction held 11 bases outside the gene matches. CDR3: CASSPLLAENTDTQYF. For the CDR3, the DNA is TGTGCCAGCAGCCCGCTGCTAGCGGAGAATACAGATACGCAGTATTTT.

The V gene is TRBV6-1, the J gene TRBJ1-5; no reliable D call. V was pared by 2 bases and J by 1 base, with 3 bases between. The CDR3 covers 13 residues. Germline V gene data show CDR1 as MNHNS and CDR2 as SASEGT. This CDR3 reads CASSERSNQPQHF. The CDR3 DNA reads TGTGCCAGCAGTGAAAGGAGCAATCAGCCCCAGCATTTT.

The chain has TRBV7-9 and TRBJ2-1; TRBD1 matches at 12 bases. CDR3 length: 18 amino acids. The germline V gene encodes CDR1 SEHNR and CDR2 FQNEAQ (reference sequence). The ends lost 6 bases at V and 3 bases at J; junction bases unmatched: 12. Here the CDR3 DNA reads TGTGCCAGCAGTATAGAAGTAGGGGACAGGGGGCTCTACAATGAGCAGTTCTTC. Translating gives CASSIEVGDRGLYNEQFF.

Only one count was recorded for this clone. The J gene is TRBJ2-2, the V gene TRBV7-6; 9 bases are shared with TRBD2. From germline, CDR1 is SGHVS and CDR2 FNYEAQ. The CDR3 sequence is 15 residues long. Trimming took 3 bases from V and 4 from J; bases not matched to a gene: 3. The CDR3 spells CASSLGLASTGELFF. In DNA, the CDR3 is TGTGCCAGCAGCTTGGGACTAGCAAGCACCGGGGAGCTGTTTTTT.

The chain employs TRBV9 and TRBJ1-1, with a tentative D call TRBD1 (5 bases). V lost 6 bases and J 7 bases, leaving 13 bases between the germline ends. CDR3 length: 12 residues. From germline, CDR1 is SGDLS and CDR2 YYNGEE. CDR3 bases: TGTGCCAGCACCGGGTTGGGGCTTGAAGCTTTCTTT. Its translation is CASTGLGLEAFF.

The rearrangement joins TRBV13 to TRBJ1-1; TRBD1 is a possible D gene (5 bases). The CDR3 consists of 12 residues. V dropped 6 bases and J dropped 8 bases, with 13 bases sitting between them. Per germline, CDR1 PRHDT and CDR2 FYEKMQ (reference sequence). CDR3 amino acids: CASSGDGGEAFF. The CDR3 DNA follows: TGTGCCAGCAGTGGGGACGGAGGAGAAGCTTTCTTT. The full variable domain, rest sourced from reference TRBV13 and TRBJ1-1, is AAGVIQSPRHLIKEKRETATLKCYPIPRHDTVYWYQQGPGQDPQFLISFYEKMQSDKGSIPDRFSAQQFSDYHSELNMSSLELGDSALYFCASSGDGGEAFFGQGTRLTVV.

CDR3 bases: TGTGCCAGCAGCTTGGAGGCCGGGACTGCATACGAGCAGTACTTC. This gives the protein CASSLEAGTAYEQYF. The chain combines TRBV7-6 with TRBJ2-7, with D tentatively TRBD2 (6 bases). V lost 3 bases and J lost 4, with 16 bases in between. Germline V gene data show CDR1 as SGHVS and CDR2 as FNYEAQ. The CDR3 is 15 residues long.

V gene TRBV7-9 combines with J gene TRBJ2-1, with D possibly matching TRBD1 (6 bases). Trimming took off 6 bases at V and 7 bases at J, with 13 bases between the two ends. The CDR3 has 13 residues. Germline-derived CDR1 and CDR2 are SEHNR and FQNEAQ (reference sequence). Here the CDR3 reads CASSPRQGNEQFF. The CDR3 nucleotides read TGTGCCAGCAGTCCCCGGCAGGGGAATGAGCAGTTCTTC.

The chain couples TRBV28 to TRBJ2-5, with 10 bases matching TRBD2. Unmatched junction bases numbered 4, after V lost 3 bases and J lost 3 bases. Germline V gene data show CDR1 as MDHEN and CDR2 as SYDVKM. The CDR3 spans 15 residues. The CDR3, as DNA: TGTGCCAGCAGTTTTCTAGCGGGAGCGGAAGAGACCCAGTACTTC. Protein sequence: CASSFLAGAEETQYF. The whole variable domain, remainder taken from reference TRBV28 and TRBJ2-5, is DVKVTQSSRYLVKRTGEKVFLECVQDMDHENMFWYRQDPGLGLRLIYFSYDVKMKEKGDIPEGYSVSREKKERFSLILESASTNQTSMYLCASSFLAGAEETQYFGPGTRLLVL.

This sequence joins TRBV27 and TRBJ2-7; 11 bases are shared with TRBD2. The J segment lost 0 bases and the V segment lost 0 bases, leaving 7 bases of the junction unmatched. CDR3 length: 18 amino acids. The germline V gene encodes CDR1 MNHEY and CDR2 SMNVEV (reference sequence). DNA for the CDR3: TGTGCCAGCAGTTTATCGATGGGACTAGCGGAGCACTCCTACGAGCAGTACTTC. Translated, it gives CASSLSMGLAEHSYEQYF.

V gene TRBV19 combines with J gene TRBJ1-1, with D possibly being TRBD1 (5 bases). The germline V gene has CDR1 LNHDA and CDR2 SQIVND (reference sequence). V was clipped by 4 bases and J by 5 bases, with 11 bases between them. The CDR3 covers 13 residues. CDR3 protein: CASSSSGITEAFF. In DNA form, the CDR3 reads TGTGCCAGTAGTAGCTCAGGGATTACTGAAGCTTTCTTT.

Of note for this clone: Other nucleotide sequences in the sample specify the same CDR3. The chain uses TRBV2 and TRBJ1-1; 11 bases match TRBD1. This CDR3 comprises 13 residues. V shed 6 bases, J shed 5 bases, and the junction held 2 bases outside the gene matches. CDR1 and CDR2 (germline): SNHLY, FYNNEI. This CDR3 is CASRGQGATEAFF. Written as DNA, the CDR3 is TGTGCCAGCAGAGGACAGGGGGCAACTGAAGCTTTCTTT.

In this sample, this clone turned up once. This chain uses TRBV5-1 with TRBJ2-7; 15 bases match TRBD2. Germline V gene sequence: CDR1 SGHRS, CDR2 YFSETQ. With V trimmed by 4 bases and J by 0 bases, 11 bases remained unmatched. The CDR3 loop spans 19 amino acids. CDR3 sequence (DNA): TGCGCCAGCAGCCCGGCAGGGACTAGCGGGAGGATGAGCTCCTACGAGCAGTACTTC. Protein: CASSPAGTSGRMSSYEQYF.

The chain combines TRBV7-3 with TRBJ2-1; tentatively, D is TRBD2 (6 bases). Germline values: CDR1 SGHTA, CDR2 FQGTGA. V was clipped by 5 bases and J by 0 bases, with 17 bases between them. This CDR3 is 17 amino acids long. CDR3 bases: TGTGCCAGCAGCCTCGGGCTAGCGTCCTACTCCTACAATGAGCAGTTCTTC. Its translation: CASSLGLASYSYNEQFF.

The chain joins TRBV19 to TRBJ2-2; perhaps TRBD1 as D (5 bases). Trimming removed 3 bases from V and 0 bases from J, with 11 bases in between. This CDR3 spans 16 amino acids. CDR1 LNHDA and CDR2 SQIVND come from the germline V gene (reference sequence). The CDR3 DNA reads as TGTGCCAGTAGTATTCCGCAGGGCACGAACACCGGGGAGCTGTTTTTT. Residues: CASSIPQGTNTGELFF.